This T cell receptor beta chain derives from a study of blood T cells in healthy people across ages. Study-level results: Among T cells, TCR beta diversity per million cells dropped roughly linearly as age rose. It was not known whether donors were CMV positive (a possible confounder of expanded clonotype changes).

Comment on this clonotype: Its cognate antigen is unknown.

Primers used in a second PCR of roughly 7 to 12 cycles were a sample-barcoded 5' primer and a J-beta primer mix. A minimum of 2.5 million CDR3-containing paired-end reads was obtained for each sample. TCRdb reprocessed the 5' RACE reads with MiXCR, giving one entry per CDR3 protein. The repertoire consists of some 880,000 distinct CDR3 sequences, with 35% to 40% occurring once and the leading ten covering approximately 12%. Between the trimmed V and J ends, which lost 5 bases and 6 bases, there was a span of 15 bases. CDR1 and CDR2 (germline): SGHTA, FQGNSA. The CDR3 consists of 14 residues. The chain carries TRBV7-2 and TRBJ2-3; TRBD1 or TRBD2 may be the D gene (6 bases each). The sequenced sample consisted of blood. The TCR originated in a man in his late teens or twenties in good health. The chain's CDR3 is CASSPASGGDTQYF. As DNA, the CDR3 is TGTGCCAGCAGCCCGGCATCCGGGGGCGATACGCAGTATTTT.